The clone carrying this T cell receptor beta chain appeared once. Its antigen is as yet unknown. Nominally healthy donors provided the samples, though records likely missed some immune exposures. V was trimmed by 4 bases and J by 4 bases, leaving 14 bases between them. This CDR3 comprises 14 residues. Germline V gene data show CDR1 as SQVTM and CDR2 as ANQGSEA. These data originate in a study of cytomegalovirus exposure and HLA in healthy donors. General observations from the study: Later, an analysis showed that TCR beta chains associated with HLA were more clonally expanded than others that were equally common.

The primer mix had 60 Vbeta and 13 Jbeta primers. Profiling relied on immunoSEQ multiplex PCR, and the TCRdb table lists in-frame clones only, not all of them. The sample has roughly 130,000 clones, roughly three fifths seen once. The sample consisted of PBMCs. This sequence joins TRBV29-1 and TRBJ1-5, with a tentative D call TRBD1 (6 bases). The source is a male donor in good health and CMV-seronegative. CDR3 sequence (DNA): TGCAGCGTTGGGGCGGGGGGCGGGAATCAGCCCCAGCATTTT. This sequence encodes CSVGAGGGNQPQHF. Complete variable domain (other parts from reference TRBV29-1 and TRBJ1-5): SAVISQKPSRDICQRGTSLTIQCQVDSQVTMMFWYRQQPGQSLTLIATANQGSEATYESGFVIDKFPISRPNLTFSTLTVSNMSPEDSSIYLCSVGAGGGNQPQHFGDGTRLSIL.